This TCR beta chain was sequenced for a study of OX40 agonist ivuxolimab in advanced cancers. Worth noting for this clone: Its antigen is undetermined.

General study findings and limits: At 0.1 to 3.0 mg/kg and by week 6, clonal expansion occurred in CD4+ and CD8+ blood T cells. In the 0.1-3.0 mg/kg groups, partial responders showed among the lowest expansion.

The CDR3 length is 16 residues. V dropped 6 bases and J dropped 0 bases, with 15 bases sitting between them. In germline, CDR1 is MNHNY, CDR2 SVGAGI (reference sequence). Assay: immunoSEQ multiplex PCR; the TCRdb copy retains only in-frame clones and omits some. This sample has about 78,000 clones, with 84% found just once. The chain links TRBV6-6 to TRBJ1-3; D gene uncertain. This clonotype was obtained from an adult with an advanced solid tumor such as melanoma, head and neck, liver or kidney cancer. This specimen was CD4+ or CD8+ T cells sorted from blood, taken in a trial of the OX40 agonist ivuxolimab. CDR3 DNA sequence: TGTGCCAGCAGGGATCCTGGAGGACGCTCTGGAAACACCATATATTTT. It translates to CASRDPGGRSGNTIYF.